This T cell receptor (beta chain) is drawn from a study of shared clonotypes between healthy human individuals. V shed 4 bases and J 3 bases; nucleotides not matched to a gene: 11. This CDR3 spans 18 amino acids. Germline loops: CDR1 SGHRS, CDR2 YFSETQ. The repertoire was sequenced with immunoSEQ multiplex PCR; TCRdb's copy has only in-frame clones and lacks some. Of some 2.1 million clones in the sample, about 95% are singletons; the top ten hold roughly 0.13%. This clone was counted a single time. The origin of this receptor is a man between 18 and 35 years old in good health. The V and J genes are TRBV5-1 and TRBJ2-3; TRBD2 agrees at 13 bases. Input material: naive CD4+ T cells sorted from blood. Subset denoted: CD45RA+ positively selected. CDR3 coding DNA: TGCGCCAGCAGCATCAACCTAGGACTAGCGGGGGTAACAGATACGCAGTATTTT. Protein product: CASSINLGLAGVTDTQYF.